These T cell receptor beta chains were read from a single sample in a study of blood T cell repertoires in COVID-19. Method: immunoSEQ multiplex PCR; TCRdb's copy keeps in-frame clones and lacks some. The top ten clones hold 12% of a sample with more than 150,000 clones, approximately 87% of them seen once. Sequencing was performed on peripheral blood. The source is a woman in her sixties or seventies with COVID-19, enrolled during active disease. CDR3s include the opening cysteine and the closing phenylalanine or tryptophan. The D gene is left open where the match is weak. Size tells how often a clone was seen (once, few, many) or the class of an expanded clone, and some rows leave it out.

D	V	size	J	CDR3	DNA
.	TRBV14	.	TRBJ2-5	CASSPRQRQETQYF	TGTGCCAGCAGCCCCAGACAACGCCAAGAGACCCAGTACTTC
.	TRBV7-8	.	TRBJ2-3	CASSLESGYTDTQYF	TGTGCCAGCAGCTTAGAGTCCGGGTACACAGATACGCAGTATTTT
TRBD1	TRBV27	.	TRBJ1-1	CASSLSRGGLMNTEAFF	TGTGCCAGCAGTTTATCGAGAGGGGGCCTAATGAACACTGAAGCTTTCTTT
TRBD1	TRBV28	.	TRBJ2-7	CASMTGPYEQYF	TGTGCCAGCATGACAGGGCCCTACGAGCAGTACTTC
TRBD2	TRBV18	.	TRBJ2-2	CASSPTSGRNTGELFF	TGTGCCAGCTCCCCGACTAGCGGGAGGAACACCGGGGAGCTGTTTTTT
TRBD2	TRBV19	.	TRBJ2-5	CASSARRTSGRETQYF	TGTGCCAGTAGTGCCCGCCGGACTAGCGGGAGGGAGACCCAGTACTTC
TRBD1	TRBV19	.	TRBJ1-5	CASRPGGQGYQPQHF	TGTGCCAGTAGGCCGGGGGGACAGGGCTATCAGCCCCAGCATTTT
.	TRBV24-1	.	TRBJ1-5	CATSIGSNQPQHF	TGTGCCACCAGTATCGGTTCTAATCAGCCCCAGCATTTT
TRBD1	TRBV11-3	.	TRBJ2-7	CASSPGQSTYEQYF	TGTGCCAGCAGCCCGGGACAGTCGACCTACGAGCAGTACTTC
.	TRBV6-5	.	TRBJ1-1	CASTLNDGEAFF	TGTGCCAGCACACTAAACGACGGTGAAGCTTTCTTT
.	TRBV15	once	TRBJ1-3	CATSRDTDPGVGNTIYF	TGTGCCACCAGCAGAGATACCGACCCCGGAGTAGGAAACACCATATATTTT
TRBD2	TRBV11-2	few	TRBJ2-7	CASSLARGGTSSYEQYF	TGTGCCAGCAGCTTAGCCCGAGGCGGGACTAGCTCCTACGAGCAGTACTTC
.	TRBV27	.	TRBJ2-7	CASSLARGETEQYF	TGTGCCAGCAGTTTGGCCAGGGGAGAGACCGAGCAGTACTTC
.	TRBV5-4	.	TRBJ1-5	CATRQGGGNQPQHF	TGTGCCACCAGGCAAGGGGGGGGCAATCAGCCCCAGCATTTT
TRBD1	TRBV12-3/TRBV12-4	.	TRBJ1-4	CASSFTGGEKLFF	TGTGCCAGCAGTTTTACAGGGGGTGAAAAACTGTTTTTT
.	TRBV9	.	TRBJ1-6	CASSVEDSPPLHF	TGTGCCAGCAGCGTAGAGGACAGTCCACCCCTCCACTTT
.	TRBV9	.	TRBJ2-1	CASSVGEDEQFF	TGTGCCAGCAGCGTAGGTGAGGATGAGCAGTTCTTC
.	TRBV4-1	.	TRBJ1-3	CASSQAPPQGSSGNTIYF	TGCGCCAGCAGCCAAGCCCCCCCGCAGGGTTCCTCTGGAAACACCATATATTTT
.	TRBV3-1/TRBV3-2	.	TRBJ1-2	CASSQSQGSGTF	TGTGCCAGCAGCCAGAGTCAGGGGTCCGGCACCTTC
.	TRBV5-6	.	TRBJ2-3	CASSLRGDRVTDTQYF	TGTGCCAGCAGCTTGAGGGGGGACAGAGTCACAGATACGCAGTATTTT
.	TRBV12-3/TRBV12-4	.	TRBJ1-2	CATRGGNYGYTF	TGTGCCACCCGAGGTGGGAACTATGGCTACACCTTC
.	TRBV30	.	TRBJ1-2	CAWEGRNLANYGYTF	TGTGCCTGGGAGGGGCGTAATTTAGCTAACTATGGCTACACCTTC
TRBD1	TRBV12-5	.	TRBJ2-2	CASGSWTGGTGELFF	TGTGCTAGTGGTTCCTGGACAGGAGGCACCGGGGAGCTGTTTTTT
TRBD2	TRBV7-2	.	TRBJ2-7	CASSSQSGGSYEQYF	TGTGCCAGCAGCTCGCAAAGCGGGGGTTCCTACGAGCAGTACTTC
.	TRBV14	.	TRBJ2-3	CASSQALSGYSDTQYF	TGTGCCAGCAGCCAAGCCTTGAGCGGGTATTCAGATACGCAGTATTTT
.	TRBV20-1	.	TRBJ1-1	CSGSNTEAFF	TGCAGCGGGAGTAACACTGAAGCTTTCTTT
TRBD1	TRBV10-3	.	TRBJ2-7	CAISRQGTVDEQYF	TGTGCCATCAGTAGACAGGGAACCGTGGACGAGCAGTACTTC
TRBD2	TRBV5-1	.	TRBJ2-5	CASSLSPAGVQETQYF	TGCGCCAGCAGCTTATCTCCAGCGGGAGTGCAAGAGACCCAGTACTTC
.	TRBV14	once	TRBJ1-2	CASSQGGLYGYTF	TGTGCCAGCAGCCAAGGGGGCCTCTATGGCTACACCTTC
.	TRBV11-3	.	TRBJ2-7	CASSPHSGTRTYEQYF	TGTGCCAGCAGCCCACACTCTGGGACACGAACCTACGAGCAGTACTTC
.	TRBV1	.	TRBJ1-6	CTSSHDGGGRLYNSPLHF	TGCACCAGCAGCCACGACGGGGGGGGCAGACTCTATAATTCACCCCTCCACTTT
.	TRBV4-3	.	TRBJ1-2	CASSQADRLYGYTF	TGCGCCAGCAGCCAAGCTGACAGACTTTATGGCTACACCTTC